This T cell receptor beta chain was profiled in a study of cytomegalovirus exposure and HLA in healthy donors listed by TCRdb under 2017. For the study in its entirety: According to an earlier analysis of several hundred of the donors, roughly 180 million T cells yielded roughly 110 million unique TCR beta sequences and approximately 300 Gb of sequence data. An early release covering roughly 640 HLA-typed donors comprised approximately 290 gigabases of sequencing data and approximately 85 million unique TCR sequences. Among the approximately 420 genotyped donors, 81% belonged to the genetic ancestry cluster associated with self-reported Caucasian donors. The study was designed to test whether signatures of past pathogen exposure could be identified by cataloging public T cell receptors. The study used immunosequencing to profile the T cell repertoires of 670 or so subjects and linked those repertoires to cytomegalovirus serostatus. In addition to the first cohort of approximately 670 subjects, a separate validation cohort of 120 different subjects was used. High-throughput TCR immunosequencing, statistical association of individual TCRs with disease status, and machine learning were combined to predict cytomegalovirus infection status. A later analysis re-analyzed previously published TCR beta repertoires from hundreds of donors and added high-resolution HLA genotyping to study TCR occurrence patterns. The later analysis used no new phenotypic data to find candidate immune exposures, relying instead on TCR beta sequences and their occurrence across donors. An earlier analysis of approximately 500 of the donors applied high-throughput TCR beta sequencing to assess whether each TCR beta V gene segment acted as functional or pseudogenic. Donor age, sex, ethnicity and CMV serostatus were compiled together with the repertoire data. A later genetic analysis used genome-wide SNP genotypes for about 60% of the 666 donors, treating that subset as a discovery cohort. All discovery cohort repertoires had been generated using a single sequencing platform. Both class I and class II loci were covered by HLA typing, at four-digit resolution. Typing coverage differed by locus: A, B, C, DRB1 and DQB1 were typed in about 629-640 donors, DQA1 in 500 to 550, DPA1 in approximately 610, and DPB1 in around 440. About five DR-DQ haplotypes were treated as single units for association and clustering because of strong linkage in the cohort. Among some 400 genotyped donors of the cohort, an average of 235,054 unique TCR beta nucleotide sequences were sequenced per donor, roughly 20% of them non-productive. Overall results and qualifications from the work: While some public TCRs were present in many individuals, most TCR sequences turned up only very rarely across donors. The classifier was reported to diagnose cytomegalovirus status with high specificity and sensitivity in both the original and validation cohorts. Linkage disequilibrium might explain the correlated functional status among segregating V segments, but an unknown experimental factor could not be excluded. According to a later analysis, most CMV-associated TCR beta chains appeared to be HLA-restricted, and the HLA associations seemed to be driven largely by CMV exposure. Some IMGT-functional V segments, including TRBV6-2 and TRBV6-3, could not be told apart with the 87-base-pair reads, so those segments were excluded. Because HLA typing was missing for some donors at each locus, association tests included only the typed subset. The study listed 164 TCR beta chains as associated with cytomegalovirus. Assigning TCR associations to individual alleles was difficult when HLA alleles, especially DR and DQ, strongly co-occurred. The only immune exposure information available for the cohort was CMV serostatus. This cohort had only TCR beta chains sequenced, and the lack of alpha or paired-chain data limited which features could be detected. A further reported finding was that TCR beta sequences accurately predicted the HLA-A and HLA-B alleles for most subjects in the first cohort. In vitro tests confirmed that a few of the cytomegalovirus-associated TCR beta chains recognize cytomegalovirus antigens. According to a later analysis, TCR association rates differed among HLA loci, with DRB1 alleles showing the most associated TCRs and HLA-C alleles showing the fewest. In a later genetic analysis, fewer N-insertions in productive TCRs were reported among donors in an Asian-associated ancestry cluster than the roughly 700-donor mean. Several of the top co-occurrence clusters appeared to be linked to parvovirus B19, influenza, CMV and Epstein-Barr virus, according to a later analysis. Sequencing depth was assumed to be roughly uniform across donors in the presence/absence analyses, though that assumption may not hold. The authors suggested that the approach could potentially be extended to other disease states and immunological phenotypes. Because counts were too low, around 18 rarely observed V segments, including chromosome 9 orphons, were left out of the earlier analysis of a few hundred of the donors. In a later analysis, HLA-associated TCR beta chains were found to be more clonally expanded and to have lower generation probabilities than equally common non-associated chains. A later genetic analysis associated a missense DCLRE1C variant with V-gene and J-gene trimming of TCR beta chains, and an independent cohort replicated the association. A later analysis associated about 17,000 TCR beta sequences with specific HLA alleles at a false discovery rate of 0.05. Broadly in line with IMGT annotations, most TCR beta V segments showed up in productive rearrangements about 87% or about 30% of the time in an earlier analysis of some 590 of the donors. A cluster of highly shared sequence variants was judged likely to be a technical artifact of the sequencing pipeline.

Notes on this clone: Its antigen is unknown.

Libraries came from the immunoSEQ multiplex PCR assay. For the multiplex PCR, a mixture combining 60 forward primers for TCR Vbeta segments and 13 reverse primers for TCR Jbeta segments was used. The CDR3 region of rearranged TCR beta genes was amplified from genomic DNA with a multiplex PCR assay. On the Illumina HiSeq System, the amplified TCR beta libraries were sequenced as 87-base-pair reads. On the study's bioinformatics: A later analysis tallied about 77 million unique TCR beta chains across the 666 repertoires, and about 10 million of those chains were shared by two or more donors. To remove PCR and sequencing errors, raw reads were error-corrected and collapsed into unique sequences using a nearest-neighbor algorithm that merged closely related sequences. CDR3 sequences were aligned to IMGT reference sequences to assign V, D and J gene segments. For a sequence to be retained, a match of at least six nucleotides was required to both a V gene segment and a J gene segment. Rearrangements were classified as productive when the CDR3 lacked stop codons and remained in frame with V and J, and all other rearrangements were classified as non-productive. Following IMGT convention, CDR3 was defined as the stretch from the second conserved V-encoded cysteine up to the conserved J-encoded phenylalanine. Sequences without an unambiguous match to a single V gene segment were excluded from the earlier analysis of about 630 of the donors. In an earlier analysis of approximately 560 of the donors, a V segment was called functional when productive rearrangements were above 56.7%, and segregating when the standard deviation between donors exceeded 5%. A statistical classification framework was built for diagnosing cytomegalovirus status from the catalog of TCR beta chain sequences. V and J gene assignment, in a later analysis, came from comparing TCR nucleotide sequences with IMGT/GENE-DB human TR gene sequences. A later analysis assigned CDR3 sequences and most-parsimonious VDJ recombination scenarios with the TCRdist pipeline. A later analysis defined each TCR beta chain by its CDR3 amino acid sequence plus V-gene family, and excluded reads lacking a unique V-gene family. To address suspected cross-contamination and a sequencing artifact, a later analysis removed 592 highly shared, low-generation-probability nucleotide sequences. In a later analysis, a clonal expansion index for each public chain was calculated from normalized within-repertoire ranks of inferred template counts. Generation probabilities in a later analysis came from a VDJ recombination model fitted to out-of-frame rearrangements, and those results were checked against IGoR. In a later analysis, hypergeometric tests were used to score TCR-TCR, TCR-HLA and TCR-CMV co-occurrence, with a repertoire-size bias correction applied to TCR pairs. A later analysis estimated false discovery rates by permuting HLA or CMV assignments 20 times. In a later analysis, co-occurring TCRs were grouped using DBSCAN, and TCRdist sequence similarity was added for clustering within HLA-allele-positive subsets. Co-occurrence clustering excluded repertoires with fewer than 30,000 or more than 120,000 public chains, plus five with anomalous nucleotide sharing. This immuneACCESS table, as held by TCRdb, lists in-frame sequences with V and J called but not all clones. Of the missing ones, under half trace to an unresolved V gene in checked studies; the others have no known cause. Clone size and V and J calls were adopted from that table, with D and trimming inferred from the DNA. In this sample's table one finds approximately 200,000 clones. The ten largest clones take up 0.7% to 0.8% of the sample.

The cohort comprised some 730 healthy bone marrow donors. At the time of sampling, every cohort member was nominally healthy, though immune exposures that went unrecorded were likely present. The donor tested CMV seronegative, placing the donor among the 300 to 450 seronegative members of the cohort. A peripheral blood sample was provided by each donor, and peripheral blood mononuclear cells were used for TCR beta sequencing. Genomic DNA was extracted from the blood cell samples with the Qiagen DNeasy Blood Extraction Kit. CDR1 and CDR2, looked up from the germline V gene, are MGHRA and YSYEKL. V and J are trimmed by 3 bases and 3 bases, and the gene matches miss 4 bases of the junction. The CDR3 sequence holds 14 residues, the cysteine and phenylalanine included. This entry keeps only the CDR3 DNA: 42 bases, framed from base 1.

The chain joins TRBV4-1 to TRBJ2-7; 8 nucleotides in the junction match TRBD1. This clonotype was obtained from a boy under 18 in good health and CMV-seronegative. The sample comprised PBMCs. The CDR3 protein is CASSHPGQVYEQYF. The base sequence is TGCGCCAGCAGCCACCCGGGACAGGTCTACGAGCAGTACTTC.